Each of the 13 T cell receptor beta chains below was sequenced from the same sample in a study of blood T cell repertoires in COVID-19. Profiling relied on immunoSEQ multiplex PCR, and the TCRdb table lists in-frame clones only, not all of them. The sample records 90,000 or so clones, roughly nine tenths being singletons. Sequenced material: peripheral blood. The receptors here all came from a woman at least 80 years old with active COVID-19.

V is TRBV14 and J is TRBJ1-2; the D is unclear. Trimming removed 4 bases from V and 0 bases from J, with 9 bases in between. The CDR3 loop spans 14 amino acids. Germline lookup yields CDR1 SGHDN and CDR2 FVKESK. DNA for the CDR3: TGTGCCAGCAGCCCCCTTGAGGCTAACTATGGCTACACCTTC. This gives the protein CASSPLEANYGYTF.

The chain has TRBV5-1 and TRBJ2-3; 9 nucleotides line up with TRBD2. Per the germline V gene, CDR1 is SGHRS and CDR2 is YFSETQ. The CDR3 runs to 16 residues. The V segment lost 2 bases and the J segment 4 bases; nucleotides outside the gene matches: 8. CDR3 bases: TGCGCCAGCAGCTTAGGGTCTAGCGGGATCGCAGATACGCAGTATTTT. This codes for CASSLGSSGIADTQYF.

This chain links TRBV19 with TRBJ2-5, with 8 positions matching TRBD1. Germline CDR1 is LNHDA and CDR2 is SQIVND (reference sequence). Trimming at V came to 5 bases and at J to 1 base, leaving 12 bases not matched to a gene. The length of the CDR3 is 17 residues. The CDR3 nucleotides read TGTGCCAGTAGTGGGACAGGCAGGGGGGCACTCCAAGAGACCCAGTACTTC. As protein: CASSGTGRGALQETQYF.

The genes are TRBV19 and TRBJ1-5, with a tentative D call TRBD1 (5 bases). The CDR3 has 16 residues. Germline lookup yields CDR1 LNHDA and CDR2 SQIVND (reference sequence). V was cut by 2 bases and J by 3 bases, with 14 bases left in between. CDR3 coding DNA: TGTGCCAGTAGTATACAGGGAGGGTGGGACAATCAGCCCCAGCATTTT. Its protein product is CASSIQGGWDNQPQHF.

This clone was seen just once. The rearrangement links TRBV24-1 to TRBJ2-3, with TRBD1 matching over 7 bases. V lost 5 bases and J lost 2; bases outside the gene matches: 9. The CDR3 totals 16 residues. Germline V gives CDR1 KGHDR, CDR2 SFDVKD. As DNA, the CDR3 is TGTGCCACCAGTGGGATAGACAGGGTCACCACAGATACGCAGTATTTT. As protein: CATSGIDRVTTDTQYF.

The J gene is TRBJ1-1, the V gene TRBV4-3; 7 bases match TRBD1. J gave up 0 bases and V 0 bases, and 7 bases lay outside the gene matches. This CDR3 region has 17 residues. CDR1 is LGHNA and CDR2 is YSLEER in the germline V gene. In nucleotides, the CDR3 is TGCGCCAGCAGCCAAGATCCCCGACAGGGTTTGAACACTGAAGCTTTCTTT. Translating it yields CASSQDPRQGLNTEAFF.

The chain joins TRBV18 to TRBJ2-1; a possible D gene is TRBD2 (6 bases). The germline V gene has CDR1 KGHSH and CDR2 LQKENI. Trimming cost V 3 bases and J 12 bases, with 15 bases left between them. The CDR3 is 13 amino acids. CDR3 amino acids: CASSPTGRDWQFF. The DNA for the CDR3 is TGTGCCAGCTCACCGACGGGGCGGGATTGGCAGTTCTTC.

This clone was recorded once. V usage is TRBV7-8 and J usage is TRBJ2-5, with a tentative D call TRBD2 (5 bases). CDR3 length: 16 residues. With 2 bases removed from V and 4 bases from J, the gap between germline ends came to 17 bases. Germline CDR1 SGHVS, CDR2 FQNEAQ. The CDR3 loop is CASSLLSGSAPETQYF. The DNA of the CDR3 is TGTGCCAGCAGCTTACTCTCGGGGAGCGCCCCAGAGACCCAGTACTTC.

The gene calls are TRBV5-1 and TRBJ2-5, with a weak D call TRBD2 (6 bases). The CDR3 totals 16 residues. Trimming cost V 7 bases and J 5 bases, with 24 bases left between them. The germline CDR1 and CDR2 sequences are SGHRS and YFSETQ. The CDR3, as DNA: TGCGCCAGCGCACCTGCGGTGGGGGGAGTGAAGGAGACCCAGTACTTC. Protein product: CASAPAVGGVKETQYF.

The chain carries TRBV21-1 and TRBJ2-1; the table's D call, TRBD2, was not checked against the DNA. TRBV21-1 is a recognized pseudogene. The CDR3 has 16 amino acids. The CDR3 nucleotides read TGTGCCAGCATCTCAATTAGCGGGAGGAACTACAATGAGCAGTTCTTC. Protein: CASISISGRNYNEQFF.

The CDR3 DNA is TGTGCCAGTTCACAGGGACTAGCGGGCCGCCGGGCCGGGGAGCAGTACTTC. Its protein product is CASSQGLAGRRAGEQYF. This chain joins TRBV19 and TRBJ2-7; 12 bases match TRBD2. The ends lost 8 bases at V and 7 bases at J; junction bases unmatched: 18. The CDR3 is 17 amino acids. Germline V CDR1 and CDR2: LNHDA, SQIVND (reference sequence).

DNA for the CDR3: TGTGCCAGCAAAGAGGGCTATCAGCCCCAGCATTTT. Protein product: CASKEGYQPQHF. The chain couples TRBV6-5 to TRBJ1-5; D is ambiguous. V gave up 7 bases and J gave up 5 bases, with 9 bases separating them. Germline CDR1 reads MNHEY; CDR2 reads SVGAGI. The CDR3 is 12 amino acids.

The genes are TRBV28 and TRBJ2-7, with TRBD1 matching over 8 bases. With V trimmed by 4 bases and J by 7 bases, 12 bases remained unmatched. The CDR3 has 15 residues. Germline CDR1 reads MDHEN; CDR2 reads SYDVKM. CDR3 protein: CASSSRTGFLGEQYF. CDR3 bases: TGTGCCAGCAGTTCCCGGACAGGGTTTTTGGGGGAGCAGTACTTC.